Here is one T cell receptor beta chain with its context. The data were obtained in a study of control samples from healthy donors and cancer patients. This CDR3 has 16 residues. With V trimmed by 3 bases and J by 4 bases, 8 bases remained unmatched. From germline, CDR1 is KGHDR and CDR2 SFDVKD. Generated by immunoSEQ multiplex PCR, the TCRdb table keeps only in-frame clones and is missing some. The top ten clones hold about 12% of a sample with 90,000 to 150,000 clones, 87% of them seen once. This TCR was recovered from a man aged 25-45 years in good health. The sequencing input was blood. The rearrangement uses TRBV24-1 and TRBJ1-2; the match to TRBD1 covers 9 bases. This CDR3 is CATSDTNPTGGYGYTF. CDR3 DNA: TGTGCCACCAGTGATACCAATCCGACAGGGGGCTATGGCTACACCTTC.